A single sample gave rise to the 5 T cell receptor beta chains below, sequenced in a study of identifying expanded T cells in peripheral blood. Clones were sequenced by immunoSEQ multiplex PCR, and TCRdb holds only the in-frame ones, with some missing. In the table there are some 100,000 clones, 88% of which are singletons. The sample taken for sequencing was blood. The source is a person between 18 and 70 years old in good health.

The CDR3: CASRRGSLAGGLGNEQFF. CDR3 sequence (DNA): TGTGCCAGCAGGAGGGGATCCCTAGCGGGAGGCCTGGGTAATGAGCAGTTCTTC. This chain connects TRBV2 to TRBJ2-1; 11 positions agree with TRBD2. Germline assignment: CDR1 SNHLY and CDR2 FYNNEI. V lost 6 bases and J lost 7; bases outside the gene matches: 17. The CDR3 length is 18 residues.

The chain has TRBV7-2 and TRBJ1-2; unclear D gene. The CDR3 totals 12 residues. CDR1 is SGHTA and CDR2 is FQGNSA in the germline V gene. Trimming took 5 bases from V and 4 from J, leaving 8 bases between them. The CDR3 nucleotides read TGTGCCAGCAGCCCAGTCGCCTATGGCTACACCTTC. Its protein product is CASSPVAYGYTF.

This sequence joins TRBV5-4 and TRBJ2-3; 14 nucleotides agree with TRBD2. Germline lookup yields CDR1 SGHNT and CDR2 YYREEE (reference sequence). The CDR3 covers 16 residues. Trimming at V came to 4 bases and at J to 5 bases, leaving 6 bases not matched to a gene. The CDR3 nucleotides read TGTGCCAGCAGCCCGACTAGCGGGAGGGGAGGAGATACGCAGTATTTT. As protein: CASSPTSGRGGDTQYF.

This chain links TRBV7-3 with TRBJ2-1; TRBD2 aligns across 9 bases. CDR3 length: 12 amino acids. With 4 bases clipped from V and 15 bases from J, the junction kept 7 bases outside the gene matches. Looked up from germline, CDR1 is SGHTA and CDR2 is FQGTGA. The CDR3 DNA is TGTGCCAGCAGCTCGTATAGCGGGAGACCGTTCTTC. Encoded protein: CASSSYSGRPFF.

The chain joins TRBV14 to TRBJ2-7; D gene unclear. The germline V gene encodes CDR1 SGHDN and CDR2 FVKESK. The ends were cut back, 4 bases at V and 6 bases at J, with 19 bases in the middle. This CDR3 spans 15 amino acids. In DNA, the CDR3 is TGTGCCAGCAGCCTTTTAAGAAAATCCCCGGGCGAGCAGTACTTC. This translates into CASSLLRKSPGEQYF. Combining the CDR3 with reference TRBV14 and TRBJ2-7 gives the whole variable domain EAGVTQFPSHSVIEKGQTVTLRCDPISGHDNLYWYRRVMGKEIKFLLHFVKESKQDESGMPNNRFLAERTGGTYSTLKVQPAELEDSGVYFCASSLLRKSPGEQYFGPGTRLTVT.